This T cell receptor (beta chain) was retrieved from a study of cytomegalovirus exposure and HLA in healthy donors. General study results and limits: Analysis was carried out at a later point, and it linked a missense DCLRE1C variant to TCR beta V- and J-gene trimming.

Details on this clone: What it binds is not known.

The germline V gene encodes CDR1 MNHNS and CDR2 SASEGT. Losses at the gene ends were 7 bases for V and 2 bases for J; bases not matched to a gene: 6. The CDR3 spans 14 residues. 13 Jbeta primers and 60 Vbeta primers were used for the PCR. Profiling relied on immunoSEQ multiplex PCR, and the TCRdb table lists in-frame clones only, not all of them. The sample holds approximately 190,000 clones, 81% seen once. The source is a man between 50 and 59 years old in good health and CMV-seronegative. The chain uses TRBV6-1 and TRBJ2-7; 9 bases align to TRBD2. Material: PBMCs. The CDR3 loop reads CASTSGGTTYEQYF. In DNA, the CDR3 is TGTGCCAGCACGAGCGGGGGGACCACCTACGAGCAGTACTTC.